Each of the 9 T cell receptor beta chains below was sequenced from the same sample in a study of OX40 agonist ivuxolimab in advanced cancers. Sequencing used immunoSEQ multiplex PCR; TCRdb keeps in-frame clones, though not all of them. This table holds roughly 77,000 clones, around 85% found once. The source material was CD4+ or CD8+ T cells sorted from blood, sampled in a trial of the OX40 agonist ivuxolimab. These receptor sequences come from an adult with an advanced solid tumor such as melanoma, head and neck, liver or kidney cancer.

This chain links TRBV28 with TRBJ2-2, with TRBD2 identical over 7 bases. There are 14 residues in the CDR3. The ends lost 8 bases at V and 4 bases at J; junction bases unmatched: 7. Germline CDR1 and CDR2: MDHEN and SYDVKM. The DNA for the CDR3 is TGTGCCAGCCTTGGGGGAGGGTTCACCGGGGAGCTGTTTTTT. Protein product: CASLGGGFTGELFF.

The rearrangement joins TRBV2 to TRBJ1-5, with 7 bases identical to TRBD1. CDR3 size: 15 residues. CDR1 SNHLY and CDR2 FYNNEI come from the germline V gene. Losses at the gene ends were 2 bases for V and 6 bases for J; bases not matched to a gene: 7. For the CDR3, the DNA is TGTGCCAGCAGTGAAAGGACAGGAGGGAGTCAGCCCCAGCATTTT. Translated, it gives CASSERTGGSQPQHF.

The chain combines TRBV7-2 with TRBJ1-1; D is unclear. V was clipped by 5 bases and J by 1 base, with 8 bases between them. The CDR3 length is 13 residues. Looked up from germline, CDR1 is SGHTA and CDR2 is FQGNSA. The CDR3 loop is CASSRLRNTEAFF. CDR3 coding DNA: TGTGCCAGCAGCCGCCTGAGGAACACTGAAGCTTTCTTT.

This clone was counted only a few times. The chain combines TRBV6-1 with TRBJ1-5; the D gene is possibly TRBD1 (6 bases). Per the germline V gene, CDR1 is MNHNS and CDR2 is SASEGT. The V gene lost 2 bases and the J gene lost 3 bases, with 14 bases spanning the gap. This CDR3 has 16 residues. CDR3 amino acids: CASSELTGYANQPQHF. As DNA, the CDR3 is TGTGCCAGCAGTGAATTAACAGGGTATGCCAATCAGCCCCAGCATTTT.

The genes are TRBV2 and TRBJ2-3, with TRBD2 matching over 14 bases. CDR1 is SNHLY and CDR2 is FYNNEI in the germline V gene. The V gene end was trimmed by 3 bases and the J gene end by 3 bases; junction bases not matched to a gene: 2. The CDR3 runs to 16 residues. The DNA for the CDR3 is TGTGCCAGCAGTGACGGGACTAGCGGGAGTACAGATACGCAGTATTTT. This sequence encodes CASSDGTSGSTDTQYF.

This clone was detected once. The rearrangement joins TRBV28 to TRBJ1-4; a weak D match, TRBD1 (5 bases). V gave up 3 bases and J gave up 3 bases, with 8 bases separating them. Per germline, CDR1 MDHEN and CDR2 SYDVKM. There are 14 residues in the CDR3. Written as DNA, the CDR3 is TGTGCCAGCAGTTTGACAGAGTCTAATGAAAAACTGTTTTTT. Protein sequence: CASSLTESNEKLFF.

CDR3 region: CASSEEVGAWETQYF. CDR3 coding DNA: TGTGCCAGCAGCGAGGAGGTGGGGGCCTGGGAGACCCAGTACTTC. The chain links TRBV2 to TRBJ2-5; possibly TRBD1 for D (6 bases). Germline V lookup: CDR1 SNHLY, CDR2 FYNNEI. Trimming took 6 bases from V and 5 from J, leaving 19 bases between them. CDR3 length equals 15 residues.

The chain recombines TRBV30 with TRBJ2-3, with D uncertain. The CDR3 spans 15 residues. Germline CDR1 reads GTSNPN; CDR2 reads SVGIG (reference sequence). Trimming pared 6 bases from V and 0 bases from J, leaving 16 bases between. Here the CDR3 reads CACTNDRTSTDTQYF. DNA of the CDR3: TGTGCCTGCACAAACGATCGAACTAGCACAGATACGCAGTATTTT. The full variable domain, in which reference TRBV30 and TRBJ2-3 provide the parts outside the CDR3, is SQTIHQWPATLVQPVGSPLSLECTVEGTSNPNLYWYRQAAGRGLQLLFYSVGIGQISSEVPQNLSASRPQDRQFILSSKKLLLSDSGFYLCACTNDRTSTDTQYFGPGTRLTVL.

The CDR3 protein is CASSLESVRLNEKLFF. For the CDR3, the DNA is TGTGCCAGCAGCTTGGAATCGGTCAGACTTAATGAAAAACTGTTTTTT. The V and J genes are TRBV5-5 and TRBJ1-4; D is ambiguous. Trimming cost V 0 bases and J 4 bases, with 13 bases left between them. This CDR3 region has 16 residues. Per the germline V gene, CDR1 is SGHKS and CDR2 is YYEKEE (reference sequence). The full variable domain, completed using reference TRBV5-5 and TRBJ1-4, is DAGVTQSPTHLIKTRGQQVTLRCSPISGHKSVSWYQQVLGQGPQFIFQYYEKEERGRGNFPDRFSARQFPNYSSELNVNALLLGDSALYLCASSLESVRLNEKLFFGSGTQLSVL.